The 25 T cell receptor beta chains presented below share a single source sample, sequenced in a study of cytotoxic CD8 clonotypes in ibrutinib-treated CLL. Libraries were prepared by immunoSEQ multiplex PCR; TCRdb keeps only in-frame clonotypes and omits some of them. Of about 310,000 clones in the sample, around four fifths were seen once. This sample comprised PBMCs, obtained before ibrutinib treatment. These receptors were obtained from a human donor with chronic lymphocytic leukemia.

CDR3 loop: CASSQDPGHTYEQYF. Written as DNA, the CDR3 is TGCGCCAGCAGCCAAGACCCGGGACACACCTACGAGCAGTACTTC. V usage is TRBV4-3 and J usage is TRBJ2-7, with D maybe TRBD1 (6 bases). This CDR3 has 15 amino acids. Germline V gene lookup returns CDR1 LGHNA and CDR2 YSLEER. Trimming stripped 0 bases from V and 2 bases from J, with 11 bases between.

This chain links TRBV28 with TRBJ2-7, with 11 bases matching TRBD1. J lost 2 bases, V lost 6 bases, and 6 bases had no gene match. The CDR3 runs 15 residues. Germline lookup yields CDR1 MDHEN and CDR2 SYDVKM. CDR3 bases: TGTGCCAGCAGCGGACCGGGACAGGGGGCCTACGAGCAGTACTTC. Protein sequence: CASSGPGQGAYEQYF.

This sequence joins TRBV28 and TRBJ2-3; TRBD2 is a possible D gene (7 bases). Trimming stripped 3 bases from V and 4 bases from J, with 17 bases between. CDR1 is MDHEN and CDR2 is SYDVKM in the germline V gene. This CDR3 contains 16 residues. CDR3 coding DNA: TGTGCCAGCAGTTTCATACAGGGAGGGAGGGCAGATACGCAGTATTTT. It codes for CASSFIQGGRADTQYF.

This clone occurred once. J is TRBJ1-2 and V is TRBV5-4; TRBD1 agrees at 7 bases. The CDR3 consists of 15 residues. Germline CDR1 SGHNT, CDR2 YYREEE (reference sequence). Trimming at V came to 4 bases and at J to 0 bases, leaving 6 bases not matched to a gene. CDR3 sequence (DNA): TGTGCCAGCAGCGGAGCAGGGGGTTCTAACTATGGCTACACCTTC. This sequence encodes CASSGAGGSNYGYTF.

This clone was seen more than once but under ten times. The genes are TRBV4-1 and TRBJ1-2; D is perhaps TRBD1 (6 bases). V dropped 1 base and J dropped 8 bases, with 14 bases sitting between them. CDR3 length equals 14 residues. The germline V gene has CDR1 MGHRA and CDR2 YSYEKL. As DNA, the CDR3 is TGCGCCAGCAGCCAAGTGGCACAGGGTTGGGGCTACACCTTC. Its translation: CASSQVAQGWGYTF.

In its sample, this clone was seen once. The V call is TRBV5-1, the J call TRBJ2-3; D may correspond to TRBD1 or TRBD2 (5 bases each). Germline V lookup: CDR1 SGHRS, CDR2 YFSETQ. Trimming took 4 bases from V and 0 from J, leaving 24 bases between them. The CDR3 length is 19 residues. The CDR3 reads CASSAYQKWGTASTDTQYF. The CDR3, as DNA: TGCGCCAGCAGCGCATATCAAAAGTGGGGGACGGCTAGCACAGATACGCAGTATTTT.

This clone has only one observation. V and J are TRBV18 and TRBJ1-1; D might be TRBD1 (6 bases). CDR1 is KGHSH, CDR2 LQKENI, per germline. Trimming shortened V by 6 bases and J by 0 bases, and 8 bases separated the two germline ends. The CDR3 totals 13 residues. CDR3 sequence (DNA): TGTGCCAGCTCGGGACATCTGAACACTGAAGCTTTCTTT. Translated, it gives CASSGHLNTEAFF.

The chain joins TRBV5-6 to TRBJ2-3; 12 positions agree with TRBD2. J was trimmed by 7 bases and V by 4 bases; bases with no gene match: 16. Germline V gene lookup returns CDR1 SGHDT and CDR2 YYEEEE. The CDR3 is made up of 18 amino acids. The DNA for the CDR3 is TGTGCCAGCAGCACACTGACTAGCGGGGGTCCCAGCTCGTATACGCAGTATTTT. Translated, it gives CASSTLTSGGPSSYTQYF.

This chain uses TRBV10-3 with TRBJ2-1; 11 bases fit TRBD2. Germline V gives CDR1 ENHRY, CDR2 SYGVKD. The CDR3 covers 15 residues. V shed 3 bases, J shed 6 bases, and the junction held 4 bases outside the gene matches. The CDR3 region has the DNA TGTGCCATCAGTGAACTAGCGGGAGAGACCAATGAGCAGTTCTTC. Its translation is CAISELAGETNEQFF.

This clone was observed a single time. The chain employs TRBV4-3 and TRBJ1-2; D call uncertain. The CDR3 has 15 amino acids. V dropped 1 base and J dropped 4 bases, with 13 bases sitting between them. Germline CDR1 LGHNA, CDR2 YSLEER. The CDR3 nucleotides read TGCGCCAGCAGCCAAGCCACCCGCGGGCCCTATGGCTACACCTTC. Translated, it gives CASSQATRGPYGYTF.

This clone turned up a few times. This chain links TRBV5-1 with TRBJ2-7; D perhaps matches TRBD1 (6 bases). V gave up 2 bases and J gave up 0 bases, with 18 bases separating them. The CDR3 has 17 residues. Germline V gene sequence: CDR1 SGHRS, CDR2 YFSETQ. The CDR3 loop reads CASSFTLRTVSSYEQYF. For the CDR3, the DNA is TGCGCCAGCAGCTTCACCCTACGGACAGTGAGCTCCTACGAGCAGTACTTC.

This clone turned up a few times. The chain is built from TRBV15 and TRBJ1-5; no clear D. This CDR3 region has 13 residues. Trimming took 1 base from V and 4 from J, leaving 5 bases between them. Germline CDR1 reads LNHNV; CDR2 reads YYDKDF (reference sequence). Written as DNA, the CDR3 is TGTGCCACCAGCAGAGCTCATAATCAGCCCCAGCATTTT. Translation gives CATSRAHNQPQHF.

J is TRBJ2-4 and V is TRBV9; D is possibly TRBD2 (5 bases). The V end was cut by 3 bases, the J end by 0 bases, with 13 bases between. Per the germline V gene, CDR1 is SGDLS and CDR2 is YYNGEE. The CDR3 runs 16 residues. In DNA form, the CDR3 reads TGTGCCAGCAGCGCGAGGGATTACGTAGCCAAAAACATTCAGTACTTC. This gives the protein CASSARDYVAKNIQYF.

The rearrangement joins TRBV19 to TRBJ2-3; TRBD2 matches at 9 bases. This CDR3 has 15 residues. V was clipped by 6 bases and J by 2 bases; unmatched bases: 6. Germline V gene data show CDR1 as LNHDA and CDR2 as SQIVND (reference sequence). The CDR3 nucleotides read TGTGCCAGTAGCAGGGGACTAGCAGACACAGATACGCAGTATTTT. It specifies CASSRGLADTDTQYF.

The CDR3, as DNA: TGTGCCAGCAGTTCCTACGGGACAGACATTGGAAACACCATATATTTT. Its protein is CASSSYGTDIGNTIYF. The chain employs TRBV28 and TRBJ1-3, with 7 bases matching TRBD1. Germline V gene data show CDR1 as MDHEN and CDR2 as SYDVKM. V was clipped by 4 bases and J by 3 bases; unmatched bases: 9. The CDR3 consists of 16 residues.

The chain combines TRBV6-1 with TRBJ1-5; the D is unclear. Germline-derived CDR1 and CDR2 are MNHNS and SASEGT. V lost 2 bases and J 2 bases, leaving 13 bases between the germline ends. The CDR3 is 16 residues long. The CDR3 nucleotides read TGTGCCAGCAGTGAACATCCAGTTCGGGGCAATCAGCCCCAGCATTTT. Its translation is CASSEHPVRGNQPQHF.

The chain is built from TRBV5-1 and TRBJ2-3; 9 positions match TRBD1. Germline loops: CDR1 SGHRS, CDR2 YFSETQ. The CDR3 has 17 residues. The trim removed 0 bases at V and 0 bases at J, leaving 5 bases unmatched. The CDR3 nucleotides read TGCGCCAGCAGCTTGGTGGGACAGGGATTTAGCACAGATACGCAGTATTTT. Encoded protein: CASSLVGQGFSTDTQYF.

This chain joins TRBV7-9 and TRBJ2-6; D is unclear. V lost 1 base and J lost 1, with 2 bases in between. CDR1 is SEHNR and CDR2 is FQNEAQ in the germline V gene (reference sequence). The CDR3 extends over 14 amino acids. The CDR3 reads CASSLGSGANVLTF. CDR3 DNA sequence: TGTGCCAGCAGCTTAGGGTCTGGGGCCAACGTCCTGACTTTC.

The gene calls are TRBV5-1 and TRBJ2-6; possibly TRBD2 for D (6 bases). The germline CDR1 and CDR2 sequences are SGHRS and YFSETQ. CDR3 size: 16 residues. The V end lost 1 base, the J end lost 0 bases, and 8 bases lay between the germline ends. The CDR3 nucleotides read TGCGCCAGCAGCTTGTTCGGGAGCTCTGGGGCCAACGTCCTGACTTTC. It is translated as CASSLFGSSGANVLTF.

The V gene is TRBV27, the J gene TRBJ2-7, with TRBD2 matching over 8 bases. V lost 0 bases to trimming and J lost 0 bases; unmatched junction nucleotides: 7. This CDR3 contains 17 residues. Per the germline V gene, CDR1 is MNHEY and CDR2 is SMNVEV (reference sequence). The CDR3 DNA is TGTGCCAGCAGTTTATCTCGGACTAGCTCGGGCTCCTACGAGCAGTACTTC. It codes for CASSLSRTSSGSYEQYF.

The rearrangement joins TRBV7-2 to TRBJ2-7; D is unclear. In germline, CDR1 is SGHTA, CDR2 FQGNSA. This CDR3 is 14 amino acids long. V was pared by 5 bases and J by 6 bases, with 17 bases between. The CDR3 here is CASSVDLPPFEQYF. The CDR3 DNA sequence: TGTGCCAGCAGCGTCGACCTCCCCCCTTTCGAGCAGTACTTC. The full variable domain, completed using reference TRBV7-2 and TRBJ2-7, is GAGVSQSPSNKVTEKGKDVELRCDPISGHTALYWYRQSLGQGLEFLIYFQGNSAPDKSGLPSDRFSAERTGGSVSTLTIQRTQQEDSAVYLCASSVDLPPFEQYFGPGTRLTVT.

A few counts support this clone. This chain connects TRBV7-9 to TRBJ2-5; perhaps TRBD1 as D (6 bases). Germline V gene lookup returns CDR1 SEHNR and CDR2 FQNEAQ (reference sequence). The ends were cut back, 4 bases at V and 1 base at J, with 10 bases in the middle. The CDR3 totals 14 residues. The CDR3 bases are TGTGCCAGCAGCTCGTACAGGGTCCAAGAGACCCAGTACTTC. It encodes CASSSYRVQETQYF. The full variable domain, in which reference TRBV7-9 and TRBJ2-5 provide the parts outside the CDR3, is DTGVSQNPRHKITKRGQNVTFRCDPISEHNRLYWYRQTLGQGPEFLTYFQNEAQLEKSRLLSDRFSAERPKGSFSTLEIQRTEQGDSAMYLCASSSYRVQETQYFGPGTRLLVL.

In nucleotides, the CDR3 is TGTGCCAGCAGTTCCCGGGACAGGGGGCGGCAAGGGGACGAGCAGTACTTC. It encodes CASSSRDRGRQGDEQYF. The chain couples TRBV28 to TRBJ2-7; 12 bases agree with TRBD1. This CDR3 comprises 17 residues. With 4 bases clipped from V and 5 bases from J, the junction kept 12 bases outside the gene matches. Germline CDR1 MDHEN, CDR2 SYDVKM. Full variable domain (missing parts from reference TRBV28 and TRBJ2-7): DVKVTQSSRYLVKRTGEKVFLECVQDMDHENMFWYRQDPGLGLRLIYFSYDVKMKEKGDIPEGYSVSREKKERFSLILESASTNQTSMYLCASSSRDRGRQGDEQYFGPGTRLTVT.

The J gene is TRBJ1-2, the V gene TRBV7-2; 7 bases line up with TRBD1. The trim removed 2 bases at V and 0 bases at J, leaving 3 bases unmatched. This CDR3 has 15 residues. CDR1 is SGHTA and CDR2 is FQGNSA in the germline V gene. CDR3 bases: TGTGCCAGCAGCTTACAGGGGGGTACTAACTATGGCTACACCTTC. As protein: CASSLQGGTNYGYTF.

The chain uses TRBV27 and TRBJ2-2, with D possibly TRBD1 on 5 matching bases. With 0 bases removed from V and 0 bases from J, the gap between germline ends came to 8 bases. The CDR3 totals 16 residues. Germline-derived CDR1 and CDR2 are MNHEY and SMNVEV (reference sequence). CDR3 region: CASSLSAGPNTGELFF. CDR3 bases: TGTGCCAGCAGTTTATCGGCAGGGCCGAACACCGGGGAGCTGTTTTTT.